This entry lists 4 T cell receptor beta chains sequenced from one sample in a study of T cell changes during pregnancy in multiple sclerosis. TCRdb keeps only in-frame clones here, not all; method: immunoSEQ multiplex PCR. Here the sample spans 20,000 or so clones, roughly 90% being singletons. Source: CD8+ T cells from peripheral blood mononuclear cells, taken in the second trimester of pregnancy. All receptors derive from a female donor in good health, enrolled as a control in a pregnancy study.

The CDR3 DNA follows: TGTGCCAGCAGTCCAGGGAGGGCCGGTGAGCAGTTCTTC. Translating gives CASSPGRAGEQFF. V is TRBV28 and J is TRBJ2-1; 7 bases agree with TRBD2. The length of the CDR3 is 13 residues. The ends lost 5 bases at V and 9 bases at J; junction bases unmatched: 7. Germline assignment: CDR1 MDHEN and CDR2 SYDVKM.

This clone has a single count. The CDR3 DNA reads as TGTGCCAGCAGCCCATCGCCGAGTCCTAGCACAGATACGCAGTATTTT. Translated: CASSPSPSPSTDTQYF. V usage is TRBV9 and J usage is TRBJ2-3; no firm D call. Deletions cut 4 bases from V and 0 bases from J, with 15 bases between. The CDR3 loop spans 16 amino acids. Germline V CDR1 and CDR2: SGDLS, YYNGEE.

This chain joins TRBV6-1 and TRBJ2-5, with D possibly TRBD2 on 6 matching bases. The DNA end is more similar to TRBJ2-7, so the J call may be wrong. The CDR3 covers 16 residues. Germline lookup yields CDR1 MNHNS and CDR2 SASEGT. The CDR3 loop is CASSEAHRDFSYEQYF. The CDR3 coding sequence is TGTGCCAGCAGTGAAGCGCATAGGGACTTCTCCTACGAGCAGTACTTC.

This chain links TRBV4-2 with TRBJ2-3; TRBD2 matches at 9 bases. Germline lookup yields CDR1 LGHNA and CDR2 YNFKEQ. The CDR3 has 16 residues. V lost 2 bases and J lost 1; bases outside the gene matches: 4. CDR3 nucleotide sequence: TGTGCCAGCAGCCAAATAGCGGGAGAGGGCACAGATACGCAGTATTTT. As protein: CASSQIAGEGTDTQYF.